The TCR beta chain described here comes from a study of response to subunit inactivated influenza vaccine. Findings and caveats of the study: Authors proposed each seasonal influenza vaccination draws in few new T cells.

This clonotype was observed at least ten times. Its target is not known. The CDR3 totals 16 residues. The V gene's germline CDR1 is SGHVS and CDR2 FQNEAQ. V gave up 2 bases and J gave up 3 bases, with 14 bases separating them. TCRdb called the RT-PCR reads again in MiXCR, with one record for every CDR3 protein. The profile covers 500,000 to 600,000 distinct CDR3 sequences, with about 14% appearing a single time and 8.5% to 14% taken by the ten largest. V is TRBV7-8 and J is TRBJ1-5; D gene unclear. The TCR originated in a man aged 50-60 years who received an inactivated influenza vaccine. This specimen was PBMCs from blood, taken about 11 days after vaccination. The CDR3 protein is CASSLYLSGLNQPQHF. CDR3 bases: TGTGCCAGCAGCTTATACTTATCAGGTCTCAATCAGCCCCAGCATTTT.